The clone carrying this T cell receptor (beta chain) was detected once. Cohorts were assigned according to the clinical history that participants reported. Donors in Cohort 3 who had recovered were those with two negative PCRs, healthcare professional clearance, or resolution of their symptoms. This record belongs to a study of blood T cell repertoires in COVID-19. Study-wide background: The analysed material was cDNA or gDNA that came from T cells, B-cell-depleted T cells, or PBMCs.

In the original analysis: From reference gene primer amplification, estimates of nucleated cell counts were derived. Sequencing used immunoSEQ multiplex PCR; TCRdb keeps in-frame clones, though not all of them. From that table come the V and J calls and clone size; the DNA was used to work out D and trimming. The sample consists of some 250,000 clones, approximately 83% of them appearing once. The CDR3 runs to 14 residues. The V end was cut by 3 bases, the J end by 3 bases, with 10 bases between. CDR1 and CDR2 (germline): ENHRY, SYGVKD. The source of this sequence is a woman between 50 and 59 years old who had recovered from COVID-19. The genes are TRBV10-3 and TRBJ2-3, with D maybe TRBD2 (6 bases). Material: PBMCs or T cells enriched from blood (not recorded which). As DNA, the CDR3 is TGTGCCATCAGTGAAGGCGGGACTACAGATACGCAGTATTTT. Translated, it gives CAISEGGTTDTQYF.